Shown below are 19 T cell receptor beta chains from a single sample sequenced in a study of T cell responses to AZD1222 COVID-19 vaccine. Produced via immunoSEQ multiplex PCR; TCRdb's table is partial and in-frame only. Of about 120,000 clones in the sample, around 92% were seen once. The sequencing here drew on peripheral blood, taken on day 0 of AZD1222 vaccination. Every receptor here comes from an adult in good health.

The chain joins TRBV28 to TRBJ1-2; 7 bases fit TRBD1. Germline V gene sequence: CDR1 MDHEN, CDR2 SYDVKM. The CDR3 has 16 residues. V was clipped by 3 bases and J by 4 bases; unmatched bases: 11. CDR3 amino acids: CASSFLGQVKVYGYTF. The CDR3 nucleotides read TGTGCCAGCAGTTTCCTCGGACAGGTCAAGGTCTATGGCTACACCTTC.

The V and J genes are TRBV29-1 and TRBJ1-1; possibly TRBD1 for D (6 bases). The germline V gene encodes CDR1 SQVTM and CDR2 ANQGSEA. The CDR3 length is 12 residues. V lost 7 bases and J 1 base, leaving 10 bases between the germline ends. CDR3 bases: TGCAGCGCTGGACAGACGAACACTGAAGCTTTCTTT. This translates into CSAGQTNTEAFF.

CDR3 DNA sequence: TGTGCCAGCAGCTTAAGACAGCAAGAGACCCAGTACTTC. Its protein product is CASSLRQQETQYF. V usage is TRBV7-9 and J usage is TRBJ2-5; possibly TRBD1 for D (5 bases). The CDR3 is made up of 13 amino acids. V lost 2 bases and J 2 bases, leaving 6 bases between the germline ends. Germline values: CDR1 SEHNR, CDR2 FQNEAQ (reference sequence).

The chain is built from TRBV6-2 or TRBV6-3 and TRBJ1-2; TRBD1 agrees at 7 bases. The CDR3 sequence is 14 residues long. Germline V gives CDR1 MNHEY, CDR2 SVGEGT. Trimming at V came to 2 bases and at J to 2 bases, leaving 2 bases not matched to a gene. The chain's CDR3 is CASSYGTVNYGYTF. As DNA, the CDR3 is TGTGCCAGCAGTTACGGGACAGTCAACTATGGCTACACCTTC.

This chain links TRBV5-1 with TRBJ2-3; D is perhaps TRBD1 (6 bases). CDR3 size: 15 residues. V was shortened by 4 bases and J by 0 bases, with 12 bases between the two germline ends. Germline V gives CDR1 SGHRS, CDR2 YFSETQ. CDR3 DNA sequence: TGCGCCAGCAGCCCACAGGGAACTAGCACAGATACGCAGTATTTT. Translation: CASSPQGTSTDTQYF.

CDR3: CASSPSAPRETQYF. The CDR3 DNA reads as TGTGCCAGCAGCCCCTCGGCCCCGAGGGAGACCCAGTACTTC. The J gene is TRBJ2-5, the V gene TRBV7-7; D is uncertain. V was shortened by 5 bases and J by 5 bases, with 15 bases between the two germline ends. Germline V gene sequence: CDR1 SSHAT, CDR2 FNYEAQ (reference sequence). The CDR3 has 14 amino acids. The full variable domain, rest sourced from reference TRBV7-7 and TRBJ2-5, is GAGVSQSPRYKVTKRGQDVTLRCDPISSHATLYWYQQALGQGPEFLTYFNYEAQPDKSGLPSDRFSAERPEGSISTLTIQRTEQRDSAMYRCASSPSAPRETQYFGPGTRLLVL.

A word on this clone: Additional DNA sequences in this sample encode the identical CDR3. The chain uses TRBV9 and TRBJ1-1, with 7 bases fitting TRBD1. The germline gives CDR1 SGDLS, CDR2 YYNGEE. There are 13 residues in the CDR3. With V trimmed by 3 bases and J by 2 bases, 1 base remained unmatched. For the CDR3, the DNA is TGTGCCAGCAGCGGACAGGGCAACACTGAAGCTTTCTTT. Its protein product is CASSGQGNTEAFF.

CDR3 DNA: TGTGCCAGCACGGGACAGGGGGACACTGAAGCTTTCTTT. Translating it yields CASTGQGDTEAFF. This chain uses TRBV28 with TRBJ1-1; 11 bases are shared with TRBD1. V shed 7 bases, J shed 3 bases, and the junction held 1 base outside the gene matches. The germline V gene encodes CDR1 MDHEN and CDR2 SYDVKM. The CDR3 spans 13 residues.

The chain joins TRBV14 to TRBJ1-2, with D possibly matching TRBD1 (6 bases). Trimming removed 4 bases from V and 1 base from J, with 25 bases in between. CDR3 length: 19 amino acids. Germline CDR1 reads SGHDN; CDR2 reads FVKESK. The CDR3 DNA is TGTGCCAGCAGCCCATATGGGGTAGGGGGAGATCGCTTTAACTATGGCTACACCTTC. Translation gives CASSPYGVGGDRFNYGYTF.

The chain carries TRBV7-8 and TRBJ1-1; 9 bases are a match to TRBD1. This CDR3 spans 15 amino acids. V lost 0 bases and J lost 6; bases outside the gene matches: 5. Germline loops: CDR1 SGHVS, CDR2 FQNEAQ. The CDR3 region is CASSLAYRGRPEAFF. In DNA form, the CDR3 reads TGTGCCAGCAGCTTAGCTTACAGGGGGCGCCCTGAAGCTTTCTTT.

CDR3 DNA sequence: TGCGCCAGCAGCCAAGGGGGGGCAGGATCTGAGACCCAGTACTTC. Translation: CASSQGGAGSETQYF. The chain employs TRBV4-3 and TRBJ2-5, with D tentatively TRBD1 or TRBD2 (6 bases each). V was cut by 1 base and J by 5 bases, with 14 bases left in between. The CDR3 has 15 amino acids. Germline V gene data show CDR1 as LGHNA and CDR2 as YSLEER.

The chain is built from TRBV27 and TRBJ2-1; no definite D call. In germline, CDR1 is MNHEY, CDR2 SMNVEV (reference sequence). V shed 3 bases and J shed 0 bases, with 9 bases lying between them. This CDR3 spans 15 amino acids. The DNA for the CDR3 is TGTGCCAGCAGTTTTCGAGTGAGCTCCTACAATGAGCAGTTCTTC. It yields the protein CASSFRVSSYNEQFF.

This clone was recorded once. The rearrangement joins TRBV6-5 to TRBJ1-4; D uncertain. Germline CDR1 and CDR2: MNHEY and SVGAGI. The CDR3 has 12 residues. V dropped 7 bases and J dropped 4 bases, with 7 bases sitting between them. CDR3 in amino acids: CASMLVNEKLFF. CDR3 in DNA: TGTGCCAGCATGCTAGTTAATGAAAAACTGTTTTTT.

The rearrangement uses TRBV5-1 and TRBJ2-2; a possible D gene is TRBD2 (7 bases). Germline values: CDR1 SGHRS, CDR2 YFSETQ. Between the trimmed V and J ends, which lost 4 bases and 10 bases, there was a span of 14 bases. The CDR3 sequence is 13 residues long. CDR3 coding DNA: TGCGCCAGCAGCCAAGGAGGGGGGGTGGAGCTGTTTTTT. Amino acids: CASSQGGGVELFF.

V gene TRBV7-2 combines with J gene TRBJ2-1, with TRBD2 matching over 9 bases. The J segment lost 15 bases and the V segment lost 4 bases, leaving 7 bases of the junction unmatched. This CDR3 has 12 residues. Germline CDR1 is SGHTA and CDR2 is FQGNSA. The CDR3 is CASSSYSGSPFF. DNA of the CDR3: TGTGCCAGCAGCTCCTATAGCGGGAGTCCGTTCTTC.

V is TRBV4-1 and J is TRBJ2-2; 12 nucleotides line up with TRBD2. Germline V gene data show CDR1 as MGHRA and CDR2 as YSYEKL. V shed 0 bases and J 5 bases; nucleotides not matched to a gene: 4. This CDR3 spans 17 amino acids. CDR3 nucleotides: TGCGCCAGCAGCCAAGAACCCGGGACTAGCGGGACCGGGGAGCTGTTTTTT. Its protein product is CASSQEPGTSGTGELFF.

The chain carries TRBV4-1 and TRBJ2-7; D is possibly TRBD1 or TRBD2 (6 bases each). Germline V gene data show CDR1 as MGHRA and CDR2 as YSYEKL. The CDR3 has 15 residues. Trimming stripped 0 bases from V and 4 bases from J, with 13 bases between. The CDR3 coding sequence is TGCGCCAGCAGCCAAGAGGGGGGCCCCACTTACGAGCAGTACTTC. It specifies CASSQEGGPTYEQYF.

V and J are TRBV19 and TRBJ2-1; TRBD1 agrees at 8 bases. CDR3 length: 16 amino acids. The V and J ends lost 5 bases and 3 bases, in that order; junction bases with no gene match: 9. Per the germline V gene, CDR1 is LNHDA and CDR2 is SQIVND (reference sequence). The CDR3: CASSPPQGVVYNEQFF. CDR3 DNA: TGTGCCAGTAGTCCCCCACAGGGGGTTGTCTACAATGAGCAGTTCTTC.

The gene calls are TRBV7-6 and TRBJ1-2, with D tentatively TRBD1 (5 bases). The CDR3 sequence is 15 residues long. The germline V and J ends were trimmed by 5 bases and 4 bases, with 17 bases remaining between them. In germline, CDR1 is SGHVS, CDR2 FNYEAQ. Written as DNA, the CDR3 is TGTGCCAGCAGCCCCTTGGAGGGGATTAGCTATGGCTACACCTTC. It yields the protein CASSPLEGISYGYTF.